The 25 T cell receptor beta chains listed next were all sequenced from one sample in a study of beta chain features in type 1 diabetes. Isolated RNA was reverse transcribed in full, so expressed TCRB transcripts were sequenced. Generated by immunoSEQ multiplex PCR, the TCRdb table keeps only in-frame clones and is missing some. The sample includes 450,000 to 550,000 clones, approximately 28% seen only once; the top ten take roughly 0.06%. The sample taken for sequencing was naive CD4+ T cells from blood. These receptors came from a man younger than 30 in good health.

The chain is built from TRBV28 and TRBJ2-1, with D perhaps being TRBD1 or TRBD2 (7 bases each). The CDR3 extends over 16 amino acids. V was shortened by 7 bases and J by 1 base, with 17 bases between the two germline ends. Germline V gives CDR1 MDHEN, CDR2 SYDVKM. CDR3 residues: CASTQGGRVSYNEQFF. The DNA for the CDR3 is TGTGCCAGCACCCAGGGGGGGCGGGTTTCCTACAATGAGCAGTTCTTC.

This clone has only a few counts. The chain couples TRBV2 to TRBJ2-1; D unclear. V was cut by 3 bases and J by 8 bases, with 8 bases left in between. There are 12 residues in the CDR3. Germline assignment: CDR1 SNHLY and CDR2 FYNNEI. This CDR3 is CASSDPRDEQFF. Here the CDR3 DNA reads TGTGCCAGCAGTGATCCCCGCGATGAGCAGTTCTTC.

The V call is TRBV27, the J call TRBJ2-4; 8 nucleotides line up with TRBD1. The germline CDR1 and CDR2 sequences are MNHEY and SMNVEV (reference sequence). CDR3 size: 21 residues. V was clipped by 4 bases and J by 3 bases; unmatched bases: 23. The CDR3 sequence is CASSSFKLDRAGAWGKNIQYF. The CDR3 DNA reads TGTGCCAGCAGTTCCTTCAAATTGGACAGGGCGGGCGCCTGGGGCAAAAACATTCAGTACTTC.

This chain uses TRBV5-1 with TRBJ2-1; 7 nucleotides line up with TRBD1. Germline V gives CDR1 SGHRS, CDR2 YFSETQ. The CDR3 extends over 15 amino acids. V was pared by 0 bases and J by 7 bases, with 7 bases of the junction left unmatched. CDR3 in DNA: TGCGCCAGCAGCTTGGAAACAGGGGCGCGAAATGAGCAGTTCTTC. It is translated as CASSLETGARNEQFF.

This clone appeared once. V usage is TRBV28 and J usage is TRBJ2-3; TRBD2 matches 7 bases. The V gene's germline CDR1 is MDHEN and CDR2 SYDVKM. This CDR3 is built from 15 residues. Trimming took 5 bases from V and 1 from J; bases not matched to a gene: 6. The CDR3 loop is CASSGSGYGTDTQYF. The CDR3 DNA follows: TGTGCCAGCAGTGGTAGCGGGTACGGCACAGATACGCAGTATTTT. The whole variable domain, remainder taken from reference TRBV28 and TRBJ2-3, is DVKVTQSSRYLVKRTGEKVFLECVQDMDHENMFWYRQDPGLGLRLIYFSYDVKMKEKGDIPEGYSVSREKKERFSLILESASTNQTSMYLCASSGSGYGTDTQYFGPGTRLTVL.

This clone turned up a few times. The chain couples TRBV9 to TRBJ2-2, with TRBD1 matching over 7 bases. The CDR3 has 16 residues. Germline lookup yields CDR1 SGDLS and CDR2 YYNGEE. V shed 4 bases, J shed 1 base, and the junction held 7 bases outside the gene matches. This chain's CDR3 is CASSSDPGGNTGELFF. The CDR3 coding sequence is TGTGCCAGCAGCAGCGACCCAGGGGGGAACACCGGGGAGCTGTTTTTT. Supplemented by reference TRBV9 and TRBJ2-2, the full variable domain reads DSGVTQTPKHLITATGQRVTLRCSPRSGDLSVYWYQQSLDQGLQFLIQYYNGEERAKGNILERFSAQQFPDLHSELNLSSLELGDSALYFCASSSDPGGNTGELFFGEGSRLTVL.

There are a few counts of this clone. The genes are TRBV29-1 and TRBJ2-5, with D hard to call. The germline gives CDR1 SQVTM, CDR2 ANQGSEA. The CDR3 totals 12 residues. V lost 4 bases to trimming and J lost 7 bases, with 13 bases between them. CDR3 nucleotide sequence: TGCAGCGTTGTAGGCATAGCCCCGACCCAGTACTTC. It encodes CSVVGIAPTQYF.

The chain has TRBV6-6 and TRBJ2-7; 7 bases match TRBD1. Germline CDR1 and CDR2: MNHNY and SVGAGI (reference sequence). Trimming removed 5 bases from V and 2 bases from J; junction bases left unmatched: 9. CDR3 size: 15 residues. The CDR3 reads CASSPAIGTAYEQYF. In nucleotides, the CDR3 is TGTGCCAGCAGTCCCGCGATCGGGACAGCCTACGAGCAGTACTTC.

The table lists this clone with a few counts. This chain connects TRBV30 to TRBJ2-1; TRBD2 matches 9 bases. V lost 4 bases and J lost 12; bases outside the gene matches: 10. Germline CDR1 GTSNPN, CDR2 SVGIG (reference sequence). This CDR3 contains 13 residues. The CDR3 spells CAWNNAGGLGQFF. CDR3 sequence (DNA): TGTGCCTGGAATAACGCGGGAGGGCTCGGGCAGTTCTTC.

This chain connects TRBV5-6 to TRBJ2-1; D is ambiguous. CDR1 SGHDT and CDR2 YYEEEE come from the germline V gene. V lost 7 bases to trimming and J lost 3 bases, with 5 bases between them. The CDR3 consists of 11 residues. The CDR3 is CASEYYNEQFF. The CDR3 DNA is TGTGCCAGCGAGTACTACAATGAGCAGTTCTTC.

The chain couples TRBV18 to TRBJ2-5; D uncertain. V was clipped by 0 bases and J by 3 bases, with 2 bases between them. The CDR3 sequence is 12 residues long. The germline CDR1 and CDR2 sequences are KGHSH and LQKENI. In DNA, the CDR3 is TGTGCCAGCTCACCACCGGAAGAGACCCAGTACTTC. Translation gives CASSPPEETQYF.

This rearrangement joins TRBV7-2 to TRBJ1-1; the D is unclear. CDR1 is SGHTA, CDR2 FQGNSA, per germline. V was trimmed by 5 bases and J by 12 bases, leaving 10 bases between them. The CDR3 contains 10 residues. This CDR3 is CASSPWKSFF. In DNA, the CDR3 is TGTGCCAGCAGCCCGTGGAAGTCTTTCTTT.

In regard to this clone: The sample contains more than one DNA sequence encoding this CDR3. The CDR3: CASSRGQGNTEAFF. The DNA of the CDR3 is TGTGCCAGCAGCCGGGGCCAGGGAAACACTGAAGCTTTCTTT. V usage is TRBV7-9 and J usage is TRBJ1-1; perhaps TRBD1 as D (5 bases). This CDR3 spans 14 amino acids. Trimming cost V 5 bases and J 2 bases, with 12 bases left between them. Germline V CDR1 and CDR2: SEHNR, FQNEAQ (reference sequence).

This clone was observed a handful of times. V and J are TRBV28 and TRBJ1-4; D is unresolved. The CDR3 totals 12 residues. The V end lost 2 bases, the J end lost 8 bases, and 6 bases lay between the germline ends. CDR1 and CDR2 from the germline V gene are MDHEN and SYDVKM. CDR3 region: CASSLMREKLFF. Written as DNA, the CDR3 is TGTGCCAGCAGTTTAATGCGAGAAAAACTGTTTTTT.

The CDR3 coding sequence is TGCGCCAGCAGCTCCATACAGGGGGCCTCAGAGACCCAGTACTTC. This translates into CASSSIQGASETQYF. The chain links TRBV5-1 to TRBJ2-5, with TRBD1 matching over 9 bases. After removal of 3 bases from V and 4 bases from J, the junction contained 7 bases not matched to a gene. Germline loops: CDR1 SGHRS, CDR2 YFSETQ. The CDR3 length is 15 residues.

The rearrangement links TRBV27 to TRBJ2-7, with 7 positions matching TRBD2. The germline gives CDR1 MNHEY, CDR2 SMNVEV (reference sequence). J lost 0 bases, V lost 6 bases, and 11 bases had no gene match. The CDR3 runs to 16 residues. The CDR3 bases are TGTGCCAGCAGGGCCTTGGGAGGGCCAGGCTCCTACGAGCAGTACTTC. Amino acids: CASRALGGPGSYEQYF.

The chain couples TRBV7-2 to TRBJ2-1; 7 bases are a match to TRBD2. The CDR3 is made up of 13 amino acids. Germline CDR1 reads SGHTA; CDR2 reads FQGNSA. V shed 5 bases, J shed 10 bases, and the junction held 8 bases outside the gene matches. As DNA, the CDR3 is TGTGCCAGCAGCCTCAGGGACTACTTGGAGCAGTTCTTC. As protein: CASSLRDYLEQFF. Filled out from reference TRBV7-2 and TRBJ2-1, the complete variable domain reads GAGVSQSPSNKVTEKGKDVELRCDPISGHTALYWYRQSLGQGLEFLIYFQGNSAPDKSGLPSDRFSAERTGGSVSTLTIQRTQQEDSAVYLCASSLRDYLEQFFGPGTRLTVL.

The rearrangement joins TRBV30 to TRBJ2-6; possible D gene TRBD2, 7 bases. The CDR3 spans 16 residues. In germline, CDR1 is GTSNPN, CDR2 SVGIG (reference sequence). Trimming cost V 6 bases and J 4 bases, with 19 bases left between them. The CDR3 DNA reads TGTGCCTGCGCCCTCCGGGGGGCGGCAGGGGCCAACGTCCTGACTTTC. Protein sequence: CACALRGAAGANVLTF. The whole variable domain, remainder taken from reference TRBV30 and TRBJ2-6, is SQTIHQWPATLVQPVGSPLSLECTVEGTSNPNLYWYRQAAGRGLQLLFYSVGIGQISSEVPQNLSASRPQDRQFILSSKKLLLSDSGFYLCACALRGAAGANVLTFGAGSRLTVL.

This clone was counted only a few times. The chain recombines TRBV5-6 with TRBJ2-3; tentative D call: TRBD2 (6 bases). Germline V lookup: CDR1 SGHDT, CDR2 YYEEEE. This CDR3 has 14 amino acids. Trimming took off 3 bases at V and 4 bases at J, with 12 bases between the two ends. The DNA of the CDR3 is TGTGCCAGCAGCTCTTTGGAGGGCCCAGATACGCAGTATTTT. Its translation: CASSSLEGPDTQYF.

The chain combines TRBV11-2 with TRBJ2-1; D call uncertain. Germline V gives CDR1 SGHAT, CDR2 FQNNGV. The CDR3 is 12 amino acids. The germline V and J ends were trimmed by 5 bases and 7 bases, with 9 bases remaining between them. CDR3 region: CASSPTGNEQFF. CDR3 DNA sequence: TGTGCCAGCAGCCCTACTGGAAATGAGCAGTTCTTC.

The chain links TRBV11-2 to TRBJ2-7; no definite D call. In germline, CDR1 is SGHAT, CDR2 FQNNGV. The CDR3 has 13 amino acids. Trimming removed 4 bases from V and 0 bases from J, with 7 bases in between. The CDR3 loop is CASSSPFSYEQYF. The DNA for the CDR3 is TGTGCCAGCAGCTCCCCCTTCTCCTACGAGCAGTACTTC.

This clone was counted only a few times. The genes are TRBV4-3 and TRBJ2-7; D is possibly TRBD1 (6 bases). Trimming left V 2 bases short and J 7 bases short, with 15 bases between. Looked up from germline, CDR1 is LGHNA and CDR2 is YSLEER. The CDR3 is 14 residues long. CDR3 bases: TGCGCCAGCAGCCAACAACAGGGATACCTAGAGCAGTACTTC. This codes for CASSQQQGYLEQYF.

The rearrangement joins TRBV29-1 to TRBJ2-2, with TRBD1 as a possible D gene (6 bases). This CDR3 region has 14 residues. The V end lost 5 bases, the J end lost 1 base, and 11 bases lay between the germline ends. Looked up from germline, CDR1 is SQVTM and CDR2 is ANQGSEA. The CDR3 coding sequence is TGCAGCGTTTCGACAGGTGGGAACACCGGGGAGCTGTTTTTT. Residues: CSVSTGGNTGELFF.

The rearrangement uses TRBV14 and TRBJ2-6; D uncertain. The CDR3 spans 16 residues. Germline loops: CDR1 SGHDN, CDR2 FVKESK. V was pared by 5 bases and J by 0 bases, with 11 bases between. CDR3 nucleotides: TGTGCCAGCAGCGTCCGGCCCTTCTCTGGGGCCAACGTCCTGACTTTC. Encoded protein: CASSVRPFSGANVLTF. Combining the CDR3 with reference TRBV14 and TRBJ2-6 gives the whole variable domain EAGVTQFPSHSVIEKGQTVTLRCDPISGHDNLYWYRRVMGKEIKFLLHFVKESKQDESGMPNNRFLAERTGGTYSTLKVQPAELEDSGVYFCASSVRPFSGANVLTFGAGSRLTVL.

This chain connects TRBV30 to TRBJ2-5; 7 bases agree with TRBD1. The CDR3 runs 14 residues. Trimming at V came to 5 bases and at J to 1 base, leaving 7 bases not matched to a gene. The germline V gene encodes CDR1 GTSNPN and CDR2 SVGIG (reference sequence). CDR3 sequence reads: CAWRPGQSQETQYF. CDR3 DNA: TGTGCCTGGCGGCCGGGACAGAGCCAAGAGACCCAGTACTTC. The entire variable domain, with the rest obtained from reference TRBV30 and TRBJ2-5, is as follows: SQTIHQWPATLVQPVGSPLSLECTVEGTSNPNLYWYRQAAGRGLQLLFYSVGIGQISSEVPQNLSASRPQDRQFILSSKKLLLSDSGFYLCAWRPGQSQETQYFGPGTRLLVL.